This T cell receptor beta chain was sequenced for a study of circulating CD8 cells and anti-PD-1 response in melanoma. About the research overall: Every 2 weeks, patients got 3 mg/kg nivolumab intravenously. Six of 13 patients had prior targeted therapy or immunotherapy; seven did not.

Details on this clonotype: Its antigen is unidentified. A read error is possible here, since a much larger clone lies one base away.

Four subsets defined by PD-1 and/or TIGIT were sorted from live CD3+CD8+TCRalphabeta+ cells. Germline V CDR1 and CDR2: MGHDK, SYGVNS. There are 12 residues in the CDR3. V was pared by 8 bases and J by 10 bases, with 15 bases between. Using 15 ng of total RNA, TCR libraries were made with the QIAseq Immune Repertoire TCR panel. TCRdb re-analysed the reads in MiXCR, keeping a single row per CDR3 protein. The sample carries fewer than 700 distinct CDR3 sequences, approximately 7% recorded once. Study-wide points: Generally, no replicate experiments were performed.

The origin of this receptor is a human donor with melanoma. The sequenced sample was CD8+ T cells from PBMCs, obtained at baseline or after one month of anti-PD-1 therapy (not recorded which). This chain uses TRBV25-1 with TRBJ2-1; TRBD2 might be the D (5 bases). The CDR3 loop is CASRGLVDEQFF. The CDR3 DNA reads TGTGCCAGCCGAGGACTCGTAGACGAGCAGTTCTTC.